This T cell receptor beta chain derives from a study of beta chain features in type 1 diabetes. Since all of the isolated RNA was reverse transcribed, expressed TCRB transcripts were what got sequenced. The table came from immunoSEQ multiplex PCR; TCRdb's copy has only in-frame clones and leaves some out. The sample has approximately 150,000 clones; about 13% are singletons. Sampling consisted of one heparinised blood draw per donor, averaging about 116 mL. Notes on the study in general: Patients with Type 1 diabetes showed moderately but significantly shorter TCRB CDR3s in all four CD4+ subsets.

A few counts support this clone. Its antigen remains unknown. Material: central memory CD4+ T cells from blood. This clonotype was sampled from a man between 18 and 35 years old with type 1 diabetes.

The CDR3: CASSQTGHSNYGYTF. Written as DNA, the CDR3 is TGTGCCAGCAGCCAGACAGGCCACTCTAACTATGGCTACACCTTC. J is TRBJ1-2 and V is TRBV7-2, with D possibly matching TRBD1 (6 bases). Germline CDR1 SGHTA, CDR2 FQGNSA. The CDR3 runs to 15 residues. V was clipped by 5 bases and J by 0 bases, with 13 bases between them.